This T cell receptor (beta chain) is drawn from a study of beta chain features in type 1 diabetes (dated by TCRdb to the late 2010s). Concerning the study at large: Mean age, gender distribution, total cell number and subset yield were not different between patients and healthy donors. A total of about 110,000,000 sorted cells were examined across all samples, and a strong correlation was observed between cell number per subset and RNA yield. In the study, TCRB repertoires of sorted circulating CD4+ T cell subsets from recently diagnosed type 1 diabetes patients were compared with those of matched healthy donors. Naive and central memory subsets were obtained from all 30 or so donors, but regulatory and stem cell-like memory subsets were isolated from only 8 patients and roughly 8 healthy donors.

The entire isolated RNA was reverse transcribed using the High Capacity cDNA Reverse Transcription Kit, and thus expressed TCRB transcripts were sequenced. Stem cell-like memory T cell samples underwent survey-depth immunoSEQ sequencing, averaging roughly 1 million total reads per sample. Sorted cells were lysed in RLT buffer, and RNA was extracted using DNase-treated RNeasy Micro or Mini kits according to cell number. Each cell subset was processed on its own to prevent cross-contamination, while patient and healthy donor samples were processed together. TCRB sequences were amplified from cDNA with the immunoSEQ multiplex PCR, producing 87-bp fragments spanning the CDR3 region. The amplicons were sequenced using the Illumina HiSeq platform. From the authors' description of their analysis: Synthetic template baselines were used to correct PCR bias computationally, reads within Hamming distance 2 were collapsed, and singletons that could not be merged were discarded. Reads were aligned to IMGT to assign V, D and J genes, CDR3 length, and insertions or deletions at six rearrangement sites. Within each subset, clonotype counts were normalized to sorted cell number, and only after that were true diversity and Gini coefficients computed with the tcR R package. The overlap coefficient, calculated on TCRB nucleotide sequences, was used to measure repertoire sharing. The source is immuneACCESS, and TCRdb retained only in-frame sequences with V and J called. Part of the clones is not carried over; for the studies checked, unresolved V genes explain less than half of this, and the remainder is unexplained. Clonal size and the V and J genes are those of that table, whereas D and trimming came from the DNA. The sample table shows tens of thousands of clones, and 63% are seen once. The ten largest clones add up to 0.29% of the sample.

Concerning this clone: The antigen it binds to is not known. Base qualities were left out, and no much larger clone turns up one base away.

Each donor gave one peripheral blood draw, averaging roughly 0.11 L, which was collected into heparinised tubes. A BD FACSAria II and a panel including CD45RO, CCR7, CD25, CD127, CD95 and CD27 were used to sort naive, central memory, regulatory and stem cell-like memory CD4+ T cells. Purity was above 95% for every sorted population. PBMCs were separated immediately by Lymphoprep density gradient centrifugation and were stained directly, without being cultured. So that batch effects would be minimized, each experiment stained and sorted samples in pairs, pairing one healthy donor with one patient. The V and J ends are trimmed by 5 bases and 5 bases, leaving 13 bases between them. The cysteine opens and the phenylalanine closes a CDR3 of 13 amino acids. CDR3 DNA only is kept here, 39 bases in frame from base 1. The germline V gene sets CDR1 to MNHEY and CDR2 to SVGAGI. What the research found in general, with its limitations: Because cDNA was sequenced instead of genomic DNA, highly expressing activated cells could be over-represented, though the groups showed no difference in activation or CD3 levels. At VDJ recombination sites, patients with type 1 diabetes made fewer insertions and deleted more nucleotides, a pattern implying thymic rearrangement abnormalities. In all four CD4+ subsets, TCRB CDR3 length was moderately but significantly shorter in type 1 diabetes patients. Naive, central memory and regulatory TCRB repertoires appeared to be more similar among patients than among healthy donors. Shorter templates might have been favored by PCR, but patient and control samples were amplified and corrected together, so both groups would have been affected equally by any skew. Only small numbers of individuals were included in the HLA sub-analyses, which left unresolved whether HLA type had any influence on TCRB rearrangement.

The receptor comes from a woman under 40 with type 1 diabetes. The chain links TRBV6-5 with TRBJ2-7; a tentative D call is TRBD2 (6 bases match). Input material: stem cell memory CD4+ T cells from blood. In the paper's terms, the cell subset or site label means: stem cell-like memory CD4+ T cells. The base sequence is TGTGCCAGCAGTCAAAGACTAGAAGACGAGCAGTACTTC. This yields the protein CASSQRLEDEQYF.